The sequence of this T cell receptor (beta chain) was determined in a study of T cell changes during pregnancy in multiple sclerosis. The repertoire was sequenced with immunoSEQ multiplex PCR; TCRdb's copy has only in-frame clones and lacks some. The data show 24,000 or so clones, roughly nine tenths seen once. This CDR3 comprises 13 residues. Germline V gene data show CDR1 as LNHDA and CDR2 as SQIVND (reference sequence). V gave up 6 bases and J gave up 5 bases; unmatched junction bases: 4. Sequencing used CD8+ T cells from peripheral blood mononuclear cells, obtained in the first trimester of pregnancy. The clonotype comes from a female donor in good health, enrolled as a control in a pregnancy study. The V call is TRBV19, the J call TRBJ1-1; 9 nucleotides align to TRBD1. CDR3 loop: CASRGTGNTEAFF. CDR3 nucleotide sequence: TGTGCCAGTAGAGGGACAGGGAATACTGAAGCTTTCTTT.